This record looks at one T cell receptor beta chain sequence and its context. The data were obtained in a study of T cell changes during pregnancy in multiple sclerosis. The protocol was immunoSEQ multiplex PCR, while the TCRdb copy is restricted to in-frame clones and leaves out a portion. Here the sample spans 56,000 or so clones, around 85% being singletons. The CDR3 contains 16 residues. J lost 1 base, V lost 5 bases, and 5 bases had no gene match. Germline V lookup: CDR1 SSHAT, CDR2 FNYEAQ (reference sequence). The chain uses TRBV7-7 and TRBJ1-6; 7 nucleotides align to TRBD1. The material was CD4+ T cells from peripheral blood mononuclear cells, obtained in the third trimester of pregnancy. The receptor comes from a female donor with multiple sclerosis, enrolled in a pregnancy study. DNA of the CDR3: TGTGCCAGCAGCCGAACAGGGGATTCCTATAATTCACCCCTCCACTTT. Residues: CASSRTGDSYNSPLHF.